The present TCR beta chain was sequenced within a study of T cells in Graves' hyperthyroidism and ophthalmopathy. Study results and limitations: It was a median roughly 6.5 months before onset that the model predicted ophthalmopathy. Ophthalmopathy and stable hyperthyroidism were separated by a 13 V-J model. Blood also carried most thyroid clonotypes expanded above 0.001.

Diagnostic decisions used clinical symptoms, serum thyroxine and TRAb, thyroid ultrasound and orbital computed tomography. This clonotype was observed a few times. Its antigen remains unknown. From RNA transcripts, TCR beta CDR3 regions were amplified. The TCR CDR3 was amplified in a first-round RT-PCR using the HTBI primer set. TCRdb redid the calling of the multiplex PCR reads with MiXCR, one entry per CDR3 protein. The sample lists hundreds of thousands of distinct CDR3 sequences, about half seen once, with approximately 8.2% in the top ten. The CDR3 has 12 residues. Deletions cut 1 base from V and 7 bases from J, with 5 bases between. From germline, CDR1 is SGHNT and CDR2 YENEEA.

The sequencing input was peripheral blood or thyroid tissue (not recorded which). The chain combines TRBV11-3 with TRBJ1-3; D gene unclear. The clonotype originates from a woman between 18 and 30 years old with Graves' hyperthyroidism. This CDR3 is CASSLGPNTIYF. Here the CDR3 DNA reads TGTGCCAGCAGCTTAGGGCCCAACACCATATATTTT.